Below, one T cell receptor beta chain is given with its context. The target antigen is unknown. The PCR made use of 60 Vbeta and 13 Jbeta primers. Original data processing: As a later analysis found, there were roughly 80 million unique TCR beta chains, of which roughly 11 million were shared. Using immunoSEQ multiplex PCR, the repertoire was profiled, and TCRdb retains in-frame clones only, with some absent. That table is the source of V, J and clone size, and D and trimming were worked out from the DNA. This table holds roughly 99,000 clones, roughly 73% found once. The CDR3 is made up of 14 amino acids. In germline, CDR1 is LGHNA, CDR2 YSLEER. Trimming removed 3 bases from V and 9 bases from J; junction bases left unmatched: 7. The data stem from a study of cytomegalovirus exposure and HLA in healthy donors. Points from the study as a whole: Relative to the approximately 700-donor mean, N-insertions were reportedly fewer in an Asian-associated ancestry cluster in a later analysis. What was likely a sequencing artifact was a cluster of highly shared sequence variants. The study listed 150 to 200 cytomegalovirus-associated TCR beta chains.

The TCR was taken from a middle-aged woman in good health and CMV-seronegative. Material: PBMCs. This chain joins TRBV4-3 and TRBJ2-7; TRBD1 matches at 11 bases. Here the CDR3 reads CASSHSGQGARQYF. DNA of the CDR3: TGCGCCAGCAGCCATAGCGGACAGGGGGCAAGGCAGTACTTC.